This T cell receptor beta chain was sequenced during a study of identical twins. cDNA carried unique molecular identifiers, and a universal primer site was added by template switching. TCRdb analysed the 5' RACE reads with MiXCR anew, one entry per CDR3 protein. Seen here are about 920,000 distinct CDR3 sequences, more than 9% observed once, and the top ten hold around 1.5%. Germline values: CDR1 KGHDR, CDR2 SFDVKD. The CDR3 consists of 14 residues. With 7 bases removed from V and 0 bases from J, the gap between germline ends came to 9 bases. This clonotype was counted only a few times. The same specimen was also included in a second study, on yellow fever vaccine responses in identical twins.

The rearrangement joins TRBV24-1 to TRBJ1-5; D is perhaps TRBD1 (6 bases). This receptor was taken from a woman between 18 and 29 years old in good health. The sequencing input was PBMCs. CDR3 protein: CATSGQYSNQPQHF. CDR3 sequence (DNA): TGTGCCACCAGCGGACAGTATAGCAATCAGCCCCAGCATTTT.